This T cell receptor (beta chain) was obtained from a study of blood T cell repertoires in COVID-19. V lost 0 bases and J lost 4, with 16 bases in between. The CDR3 covers 17 residues. Germline values: CDR1 SGHDN, CDR2 FVKESK. In the authors' methods: Researchers report that nucleated cell counts were estimated from reference gene primer amplification. Generated by immunoSEQ multiplex PCR, the TCRdb table keeps only in-frame clones and is missing some. V, J and clone size are taken as reported in that table, and D and trimming were inferred from the DNA itself. The sample consists of some 55,000 clones, 90% of them appearing once.

The gene calls are TRBV14 and TRBJ1-5; no definite D call. This sequence originates from a woman aged 40 to 50 with active COVID-19. The sample consisted of peripheral blood. CDR3 DNA sequence: TGTGCCAGCAGCCAAGATACTGAGGCAATGAGAAATCAGCCCCAGCATTTT. Protein product: CASSQDTEAMRNQPQHF.